This T cell receptor (beta chain) appears in the sequencing data of a study of cytomegalovirus exposure and HLA in healthy donors. Study in general: Among a few hundred genotyped donors, about 80% fell in the Caucasian-associated ancestry cluster. Study-level results: It was reportedly the case that the classifier diagnosed cytomegalovirus status with high specificity and sensitivity.

V was pared by 8 bases and J by 4 bases, with 1 base of the junction left unmatched. The CDR3 has 12 residues. Germline CDR1 is LGHNA and CDR2 is YNFKEQ. Donors were nominally healthy when sampled, though unrecorded immune exposures were likely. In the PCR, 60 Vbeta and 13 Jbeta primers were used. Sequencing used immunoSEQ multiplex PCR; TCRdb keeps in-frame clones, though not all of them. The sample holds 150,000 or so clones, 86% seen once. Of note for this clone: Its antigen is not known.

The gene calls are TRBV4-2 and TRBJ1-1; TRBD1 matches at 10 bases. Sequencing input: PBMCs. The clonotype was recovered from a woman aged 18-35 years in good health and CMV-seronegative. The CDR3 DNA sequence: TGTGCCAGCCGGGACAGGGGCACTGAAGCTTTCTTT. It specifies CASRDRGTEAFF.